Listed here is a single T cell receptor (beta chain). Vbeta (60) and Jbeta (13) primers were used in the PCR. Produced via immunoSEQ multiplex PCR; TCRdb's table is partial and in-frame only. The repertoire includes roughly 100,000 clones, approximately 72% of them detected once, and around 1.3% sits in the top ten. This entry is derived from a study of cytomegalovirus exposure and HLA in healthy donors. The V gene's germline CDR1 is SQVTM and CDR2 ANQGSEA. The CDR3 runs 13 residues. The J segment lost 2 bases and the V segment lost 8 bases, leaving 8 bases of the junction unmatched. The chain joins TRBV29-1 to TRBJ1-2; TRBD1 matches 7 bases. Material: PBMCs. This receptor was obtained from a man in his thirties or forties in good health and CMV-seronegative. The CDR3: CSFAGTANYGYTF. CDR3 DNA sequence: TGCAGCTTCGCCGGGACAGCAAACTATGGCTACACCTTC.